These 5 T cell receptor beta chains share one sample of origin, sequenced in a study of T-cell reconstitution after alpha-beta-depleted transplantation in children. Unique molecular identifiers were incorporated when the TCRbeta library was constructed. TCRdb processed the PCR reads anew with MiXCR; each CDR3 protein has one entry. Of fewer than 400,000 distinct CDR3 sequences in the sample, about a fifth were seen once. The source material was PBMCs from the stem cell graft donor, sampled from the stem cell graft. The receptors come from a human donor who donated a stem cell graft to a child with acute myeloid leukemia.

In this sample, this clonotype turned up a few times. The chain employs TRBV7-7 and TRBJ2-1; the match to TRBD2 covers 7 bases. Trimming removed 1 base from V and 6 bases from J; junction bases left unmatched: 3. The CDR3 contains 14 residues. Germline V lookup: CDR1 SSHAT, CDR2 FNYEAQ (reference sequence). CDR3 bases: TGTGCCAGCAGCTTAGGGCGGGAGATCAATGAGCAGTTCTTC. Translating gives CASSLGREINEQFF.

DNA for the CDR3: TGTGCCAGCAGCTTCGGACTAGAGGACGAGCAGTACTTC. Protein: CASSFGLEDEQYF. V gene TRBV7-9 combines with J gene TRBJ2-7, with TRBD2 identical over 7 bases. V gave up 3 bases and J gave up 5 bases; unmatched junction bases: 4. This CDR3 has 13 residues. The germline V gene encodes CDR1 SEHNR and CDR2 FQNEAQ (reference sequence). Drawing the rest from reference TRBV7-9 and TRBJ2-7, the complete variable domain is DTGVSQNPRHKITKRGQNVTFRCDPISEHNRLYWYRQTLGQGPEFLTYFQNEAQLEKSRLLSDRFSAERPKGSFSTLEIQRTEQGDSAMYLCASSFGLEDEQYFGPGTRLTVT.

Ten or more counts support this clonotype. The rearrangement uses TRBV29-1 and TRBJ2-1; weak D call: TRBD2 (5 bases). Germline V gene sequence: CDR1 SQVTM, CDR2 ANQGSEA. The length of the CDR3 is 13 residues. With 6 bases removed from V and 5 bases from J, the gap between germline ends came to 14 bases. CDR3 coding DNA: TGCAGCGTGGCAAGGTTCGGGGACAATGAGCAGTTCTTC. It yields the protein CSVARFGDNEQFF.

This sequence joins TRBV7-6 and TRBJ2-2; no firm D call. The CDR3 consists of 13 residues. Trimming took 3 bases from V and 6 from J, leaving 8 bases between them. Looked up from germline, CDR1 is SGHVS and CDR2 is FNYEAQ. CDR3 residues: CASSFGAPGELFF. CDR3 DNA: TGTGCCAGCAGCTTCGGAGCTCCCGGGGAGCTGTTTTTT.

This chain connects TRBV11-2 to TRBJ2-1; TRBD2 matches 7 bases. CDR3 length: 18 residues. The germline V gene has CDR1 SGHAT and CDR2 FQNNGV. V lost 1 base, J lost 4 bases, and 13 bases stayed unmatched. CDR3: CASSLGGSWAPQYNEQFF. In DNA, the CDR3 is TGTGCCAGCAGCTTAGGCGGGAGCTGGGCCCCCCAATACAATGAGCAGTTCTTC.